This T cell receptor beta chain was obtained from a study of regulatory T cells in long-lasting Graves disease. Study context: New Graves' disease cases had less than 3 months of antithyroid drugs.

The TCR beta library used iRepertoire HTBI primers with Arm-PCR amplification of CDR3. TCRdb reprocessed the multiplex PCR reads with MiXCR, giving one entry per CDR3 protein. Of roughly 510,000 distinct CDR3 sequences in the sample, 16% were seen once. Time point of the sample: newly diagnosed GD, antithyroid drugs for less than 3 months. Scientists built the TCR library using RNA that was extracted from PBMCs. Germline values: CDR1 MDHEN, CDR2 SYDVKM. The CDR3 contains 15 residues. The junction had 6 bases not matched to a gene; V was cut back by 4 bases and J by 1 base. These data were also filed under a second study, of T cells in Graves' hyperthyroidism and ophthalmopathy. That source reports: In the first-round RT-PCR of the TCR CDR3, the HTBI primer set was used.

This clonotype was obtained from a man younger than 35 with Graves disease. The source material was peripheral blood mononuclear cells (PBMCs), sampled at new diagnosis, from a patient treated with antithyroid drugs. The chain uses TRBV28 and TRBJ2-5; 7 nucleotides match TRBD1. The CDR3: CASSYGTAFQETQYF. DNA for the CDR3: TGTGCCAGCAGTTACGGGACAGCATTCCAAGAGACCCAGTACTTC.